This is a list of T cell receptor beta chains from one sample in a study of blood T cell repertoires in COVID-19. Data came from immunoSEQ multiplex PCR; TCRdb stores just in-frame clones and leaves some out. The sample yields a few hundred thousand clones, around nine tenths seen once. Sequenced: peripheral blood. The receptors originated from a woman aged 25 to 39 with COVID-19, enrolled during active disease. CDR3s include the opening cysteine and the closing phenylalanine or tryptophan. D genes are given only for firm matches. For some rows the clone size is stated as once, few or many, or as a class when expanded; others skip it.

V	size	D	J	CDR3	DNA
TRBV2	-	-	TRBJ2-3	CASSEAKDITDTQYF	TGTGCCAGCAGTGAAGCGAAGGACATAACAGATACGCAGTATTTT
TRBV28	-	-	TRBJ1-2	CASSSLDSQYGYTF	TGTGCCAGCAGTTCCCTCGACAGTCAATATGGCTACACCTTC
TRBV7-9	-	TRBD1	TRBJ1-4	CASSLAGQGGEKLFF	TGTGCCAGCAGCTTAGCCGGACAGGGAGGTGAAAAACTGTTTTTT
TRBV6-2/TRBV6-3	-	TRBD1	TRBJ2-7	CASSYSRQGTDLGSGYEQYF	TGTGCCAGCAGTTACTCACGACAGGGGACTGACCTCGGGTCTGGCTACGAGCAGTACTTC
TRBV5-4	-	-	TRBJ2-1	CASSSPGSTYNEQFF	TGTGCCAGCAGCTCTCCGGGATCCACCTACAATGAGCAGTTCTTC
TRBV10-1	-	TRBD1	TRBJ2-5	CASSGRQGETQYF	TGCGCCAGCAGTGGGAGACAGGGAGAGACCCAGTACTTC
TRBV30	-	-	TRBJ1-4	CAWNPGEGEKLFF	TGTGCCTGGAACCCAGGGGAGGGTGAAAAACTGTTTTTT
TRBV6-5	-	-	TRBJ1-2	CASRSTVADRYTF	TGTGCCAGCAGATCCACAGTTGCTGATCGCTACACCTTC
TRBV2	once	-	TRBJ1-5	CASCQGLNQPQHF	TGTGCCAGCTGCCAGGGGCTCAATCAGCCCCAGCATTTT
TRBV28	-	TRBD2	TRBJ2-7	CARLGLALTPVDEQYF	TGTGCCAGACTGGGACTAGCCCTCACCCCCGTGGACGAGCAGTACTTC
TRBV7-6	-	TRBD2	TRBJ2-3	CASSLALAGASTDTQYF	TGTGCCAGCAGCTTAGCTCTAGCGGGAGCGAGCACAGATACGCAGTATTTT
TRBV28	-	-	TRBJ2-5	CASSPGLDQETQYF	TGTGCCAGCAGTCCCGGACTCGACCAAGAGACCCAGTACTTC
TRBV7-2	-	TRBD1	TRBJ2-2	CASSPGTGIRVGELFF	TGTGCCAGCAGCCCGGGGACAGGGATTAGGGTCGGGGAGCTGTTTTTT
TRBV12-5	-	TRBD1	TRBJ2-2	CASGEGQLTGELFF	TGTGCTAGTGGCGAGGGACAGCTCACCGGGGAGCTGTTTTTT
TRBV9	many	-	TRBJ2-7	CASSVEVGGVDEQYF	TGTGCCAGCAGCGTAGAGGTAGGGGGTGTCGACGAGCAGTACTTC
TRBV5-1	-	-	TRBJ2-5	CASSLTRASQETQYF	TGCGCCAGCAGCTTGACCCGAGCAAGCCAAGAGACCCAGTACTTC
TRBV11-2	-	-	TRBJ2-7	CASSSRGQQLYEQYF	TGTGCCAGCAGCTCAAGGGGCCAACAGCTATACGAGCAGTACTTC
TRBV29-1	-	TRBD2	TRBJ2-1	CSVGLADNEQFF	TGCAGCGTTGGGCTAGCGGACAATGAGCAGTTCTTC
TRBV29-1	-	TRBD2	TRBJ2-1	CSVEDPGLAGYNEQFF	TGCAGCGTTGAAGATCCGGGACTAGCGGGGTACAATGAGCAGTTCTTC
TRBV15	-	-	TRBJ1-2	CATSRDEEAYGYTF	TGTGCCACCAGCAGAGATGAGGAGGCCTATGGCTACACCTTC
TRBV5-5	-	-	TRBJ1-3	CASSVLEGNGNTIYF	TGTGCCAGCAGCGTGTTGGAGGGGAACGGAAACACCATATATTTT
TRBV27	once	-	TRBJ2-7	CASSWGGPWDEQYF	TGTGCCAGCAGTTGGGGCGGCCCGTGGGACGAGCAGTACTTC
TRBV5-4	-	TRBD2	TRBJ2-7	CASSLVGTSGSYEQYF	TGTGCCAGCAGCTTGGTGGGGACTAGCGGCTCCTACGAGCAGTACTTC
TRBV19	-	TRBD2	TRBJ2-1	CASSPRPRGRLAGASNEQFF	TGTGCCAGTAGCCCCCGTCCCAGGGGGCGGCTAGCGGGAGCCTCCAATGAGCAGTTCTTC
TRBV18	-	TRBD2	TRBJ2-1	CASSPFELAGNNEQFF	TGTGCCAGCTCACCCTTCGAGCTAGCGGGAAACAATGAGCAGTTCTTC
TRBV27	-	-	TRBJ1-5	CASMVLGQGQPQHF	TGTGCCAGCATGGTCCTTGGGCAGGGTCAGCCCCAGCATTTT
TRBV7-6	-	-	TRBJ1-5	CASSQQVWQPQHF	TGTGCCAGCAGTCAACAGGTATGGCAGCCCCAGCATTTT
TRBV2	-	-	TRBJ1-2	CAKQGRDDYGYTF	TGTGCCAAACAGGGACGGGACGACTATGGCTACACCTTC
TRBV30	-	-	TRBJ1-6	CAWRLVRGGNSPLHF	TGTGCCTGGAGGCTGGTGCGGGGGGGAAATTCACCCCTCCACTTT
TRBV7-6	once	TRBD2	TRBJ2-5	CASSLRSGRAQETQYF	TGTGCCAGCAGCTTACGAAGCGGGAGGGCCCAAGAGACCCAGTACTTC